This is a list of T cell receptor beta chains from one sample in a study of blood T cell repertoires in COVID-19. Only in-frame clones appear in the TCRdb table, and some are missing; sequencing was by immunoSEQ multiplex PCR. The profile shows 150,000 to 200,000 clones, 80% to 90% of them singletons. Sequencing was carried out using peripheral blood. The source is a young man who had recovered from COVID-19. Each CDR3 is given with its conserved first and last residue. D genes are given only for firm matches. The size of a clone is reported for some rows only, either as once, few or many, or as a class for expanded clones.

V gene	D gene	J gene	clone size	CDR3 protein	CDR3 DNA
TRBV2	TRBD1	TRBJ1-5	NA	CASSRDRGNQPQHF	TGTGCCAGCAGCCGGGACAGGGGCAATCAGCCCCAGCATTTT
TRBV7-2	TRBD1	TRBJ2-7	NA	CASSYTGTGVHEQYF	TGTGCCAGCAGCTACACCGGGACAGGGGTCCACGAGCAGTACTTC
TRBV24-1	NA	TRBJ2-7	once	CATSDPTNYEQYF	TGTGCCACCAGTGATCCGACAAACTACGAGCAGTACTTC
TRBV7-9	TRBD1	TRBJ1-5	NA	CASSGTGINQPQHF	TGTGCCAGCAGCGGGACAGGAATTAATCAGCCCCAGCATTTT
TRBV6-5	NA	TRBJ1-1	NA	CASRKDSMNTEAFF	TGTGCCAGCAGGAAAGATAGCATGAACACTGAAGCTTTCTTT
TRBV6-2/TRBV6-3	NA	TRBJ1-1	NA	CASSYLASLDTEAFF	TGTGCCAGCAGTTACTTAGCAAGCCTGGACACTGAAGCTTTCTTT
TRBV18	NA	TRBJ2-3	NA	CASTLGGPATDTQYF	TGTGCCAGCACGCTAGGAGGGCCCGCCACAGATACGCAGTATTTT
TRBV12-3/TRBV12-4	TRBD1	TRBJ2-7	once	CASSLGQMNEQYF	TGTGCCAGCAGTTTGGGACAGATGAACGAGCAGTACTTC
TRBV27	NA	TRBJ2-7	NA	CASSLSHGDRPYEQYF	TGTGCCAGCAGTTTATCGCACGGGGATCGCCCCTACGAGCAGTACTTC
TRBV3-1/TRBV3-2	TRBD1	TRBJ2-5	NA	CASSQGTGRETQYF	TGTGCCAGCAGCCAGGGGACAGGGAGGGAGACCCAGTACTTC
TRBV27	NA	TRBJ1-5	NA	CASRRQGGNSNQPQHF	TGTGCCAGCAGAAGACAAGGAGGCAATAGCAATCAGCCCCAGCATTTT
TRBV6-4	NA	TRBJ1-2	once	CASSESEGPGYGYTF	TGTGCCAGCAGTGAATCGGAGGGCCCAGGCTATGGCTACACCTTC
TRBV19	NA	TRBJ1-5	NA	CASNPGVGSNQPQHF	TGTGCCAGTAACCCCGGGGTGGGGAGTAATCAGCCCCAGCATTTT
TRBV29-1	NA	TRBJ1-2	NA	CSVSANYGYTF	TGCAGCGTTTCTGCTAACTATGGCTACACCTTC
TRBV7-8	NA	TRBJ1-6	NA	CASSLQKVNSPLHF	TGTGCCAGCAGCTTACAGAAAGTTAATTCACCCCTCCACTTT
TRBV7-3	TRBD1	TRBJ1-6	NA	CASSLTGTDNNSPLHF	TGTGCCAGCAGCTTAACGGGGACAGACAATAATTCACCCCTCCACTTT
TRBV27	TRBD1	TRBJ1-1	NA	CASSPINRGRNTEAFF	TGTGCCAGCAGTCCAATCAACAGGGGGAGGAACACTGAAGCTTTCTTT
TRBV7-8	NA	TRBJ2-1	few	CASRVQDSSYNEQFF	TGTGCCAGCAGGGTGCAAGATAGCTCCTACAATGAGCAGTTCTTC
TRBV7-9	TRBD1	TRBJ2-5	once	CASSLAGQGPQETQYF	TGTGCCAGCAGCTTAGCGGGACAGGGCCCCCAAGAGACCCAGTACTTC
TRBV5-8	NA	TRBJ1-5	once	CASSLWTDSNQPQHF	TGTGCCAGCAGCCTGTGGACAGATAGCAATCAGCCCCAGCATTTT
TRBV2	NA	TRBJ1-2	few	CASSEEDYGYTF	TGTGCCAGCAGTGAGGAGGACTATGGCTACACCTTC
TRBV5-4	NA	TRBJ2-3	NA	CASSSDNTDTQYF	TGTGCCAGCAGCTCGGACAACACAGATACGCAGTATTTT
TRBV28	NA	TRBJ1-1	NA	CASSFLGDEAFF	TGTGCCAGCAGTTTCTTAGGGGATGAAGCTTTCTTT
TRBV7-8	NA	TRBJ2-7	NA	CASSLARAAGYEQYF	TGTGCCAGCAGCTTAGCGAGGGCCGCGGGGTACGAGCAGTACTTC
TRBV7-9	NA	TRBJ2-7	NA	CASSLRVGATYEQYF	TGTGCCAGCAGCTTAAGGGTGGGGGCGACCTACGAGCAGTACTTC
TRBV21-1	NA	TRBJ2-7	NA	CASSKGTVAGNSYEQYF	TGTGCCAGCAGCAAAGGGACGGTAGCGGGAAACTCCTACGAGCAGTACTTC
TRBV19	NA	TRBJ1-5	NA	CASSTRGGSNQPQHF	TGTGCCAGTAGTACCAGGGGCGGGAGCAATCAGCCCCAGCATTTT
TRBV5-1	TRBD1	TRBJ2-7	NA	CARLQGPGYEQYF	TGCGCCAGGTTACAGGGGCCCGGATACGAGCAGTACTTC
TRBV4-1	TRBD2	TRBJ2-7	NA	CASSPLAGAESEQYF	TGCGCCAGCAGTCCATTAGCGGGAGCGGAAAGCGAGCAGTACTTC
TRBV18	TRBD1	TRBJ2-2	NA	CASSPGTGGTGELFF	TGTGCCAGCTCACCGGGGACAGGCGGCACCGGGGAGCTGTTTTTT
TRBV6-1	TRBD1	TRBJ1-3	NA	CASSGSQGAGGNTIYF	TGTGCCAGCAGTGGTTCACAGGGGGCGGGTGGAAACACCATATATTTT
TRBV18	TRBD2	TRBJ2-5	NA	CASSPFIAGELETQYF	TGTGCCAGCTCACCTTTTATAGCGGGAGAATTAGAGACCCAGTACTTC
TRBV5-4	TRBD1	TRBJ1-6	NA	CASSWEGGDRSLVHF	TGTGCCAGCAGCTGGGAGGGCGGGGACAGGAGCTTGGTCCACTTT
TRBV12-3/TRBV12-4	NA	TRBJ2-7	NA	CASSSSYEQYF	TGTGCCAGCAGTTCGAGCTACGAGCAGTACTTC
TRBV4-1	TRBD2	TRBJ2-5	NA	CASQRAGGRGETQYF	TGCGCCAGCCAGAGAGCGGGAGGGCGGGGAGAGACCCAGTACTTC
TRBV2	NA	TRBJ2-7	NA	CASRGRDTPYEQYF	TGTGCCAGCAGGGGACGGGACACCCCCTACGAGCAGTACTTC
TRBV28	NA	TRBJ1-4	NA	CASSGGEKLFF	TGTGCCAGCAGCGGAGGCGAAAAACTGTTTTTT
TRBV12-3/TRBV12-4	TRBD1	TRBJ2-2	NA	CASGTGGTGELFF	TGTGCCTCGGGGACAGGGGGCACCGGGGAGCTGTTTTTT
TRBV5-8	NA	TRBJ2-7	NA	CASSLGAREGSEQYF	TGTGCCAGCAGCTTGGGGGCTCGGGAAGGTTCCGAGCAGTACTTC
TRBV28	NA	TRBJ1-5	NA	CASTPGGGVGQPQHF	TGTGCCAGCACCCCGGGGGGGGGCGTCGGCCAGCCCCAGCATTTT
TRBV2	TRBD1	TRBJ2-7	NA	CASSGQGFYEQYF	TGTGCCAGCAGTGGACAGGGGTTTTACGAGCAGTACTTC
TRBV3-1/TRBV3-2	TRBD2	TRBJ2-1	few	CASSQPSGSYNEQFF	TGTGCCAGCAGCCAACCTAGCGGCTCCTACAATGAGCAGTTCTTC
TRBV19	NA	TRBJ1-4	NA	CATIGREEKLFF	TGTGCCACTATCGGGCGGGAGGAAAAACTGTTTTTT
TRBV27	NA	TRBJ2-2	NA	CASSFSPGAVYTGELFF	TGTGCCAGCAGTTTCTCCCCCGGAGCTGTATACACCGGGGAGCTGTTTTTT
TRBV28	TRBD1	TRBJ1-2	NA	CASSPNRGLYDYTF	TGTGCCAGCAGTCCGAACAGGGGGCTCTATGACTACACCTTC
TRBV19	TRBD2	TRBJ2-1	NA	CASSSGTSGRGEQFF	TGTGCCAGTAGCTCCGGGACTAGCGGGAGAGGGGAGCAGTTCTTC